This TCR beta chain was sequenced for a study of beta chain features in type 1 diabetes. About the research overall: Patients were similar to healthy donors in age and gender (as well as in cell yields). Summed over all samples, the examined sorted cells came to 85 million to 140 million.

A note on this clone: Its specificity is unknown.

Germline CDR1 is MNHNS and CDR2 is SASEGT. The CDR3 runs to 13 residues. V gave up 0 bases and J gave up 3 bases, with 6 bases separating them. Findings and limits, study-wide: Overrepresentation of cells with high TCR expression could result from cDNA sequencing. TCRB CDR3 length was moderately but significantly reduced in all four CD4+ subsets of Type 1 diabetes patients.

As every portion of the isolated RNA was reverse transcribed, the sequencing read expressed TCRB transcripts. Libraries were prepared by immunoSEQ multiplex PCR; TCRdb keeps only in-frame clonotypes and omits some of them. Among about 700,000 clones listed, 10% to 15% were seen once. It was via CD45RO/CCR7/CD25/CD127/CD95/CD27 that CD4+ naive, central memory, regulatory and stem cell-like memory cells were sorted. The receptor comes from a man younger than 35 with type 1 diabetes. V usage is TRBV6-1 and J usage is TRBJ2-7; D unclear. The sample consisted of naive CD4+ T cells from blood. The CDR3 here is CASSEALNYEQYF. The CDR3 DNA is TGTGCCAGCAGTGAAGCGCTGAACTACGAGCAGTACTTC.